The T cell receptor (beta chain) described here comes from a study of T cells in Graves' hyperthyroidism and ophthalmopathy. There were TCR beta CDR3 regions amplified from RNA transcripts. Using the HTBI primer set, a first-round RT-PCR was run on the TCR CDR3. TCRdb re-derived calls from the multiplex PCR reads in MiXCR, one entry per CDR3 protein. The sample includes 380,000 or so distinct CDR3 sequences, 14% seen only once; the top ten take roughly 25%. Unmatched junction bases numbered 11, after V lost 4 bases and J lost 7 bases. Germline V gives CDR1 MNHEY, CDR2 SVGEGT. The CDR3 runs to 17 residues. This clonotype was seen a few times. Together with thyroid ultrasound, orbital computed tomography, serum thyroxine and TRAb, clinical symptoms were used for diagnoses. Isolation of PBMCs was performed on 9.5 to 10 ml fresh peripheral blood.

What was sequenced was blood. The V call is TRBV6-2 or TRBV6-3, the J call TRBJ2-3, with 13 nucleotides matching TRBD2. The origin of this receptor is a woman in her twenties or thirties with Graves' hyperthyroidism. The CDR3 DNA follows: TGTGCCAGCAGTTTCCCAACCGGGACTAGCGGGACAAATACGCAGTATTTT. Protein product: CASSFPTGTSGTNTQYF.